This T cell receptor (beta chain) was captured by sequencing in a study of blood T cell repertoires in COVID-19. Seattle patients were enrolled during active infection and followed longitudinally. Germline values: CDR1 ENHRY, CDR2 SYGVKD. Trimming took 4 bases from V and 2 from J; bases not matched to a gene: 1. The CDR3 has 14 amino acids. Authors' data handling: Amplification of reference gene primers was used by the study to estimate nucleated cell counts. Generated by immunoSEQ multiplex PCR, the TCRdb table keeps only in-frame clones and is missing some. The V and J calls and clone size are taken from that table; D and trimming were inferred from the DNA. The sample holds over 90,000 clones, around two thirds seen once.

This TCR came from a man between 65 and 79 years old with COVID-19, enrolled during active disease. Sequencing was performed on peripheral blood. The chain combines TRBV10-3 with TRBJ2-3, with TRBD2 matching over 9 bases. The CDR3 here is CAISVAGVTDTQYF. CDR3 nucleotides: TGTGCCATCAGTGTAGCGGGAGTCACAGATACGCAGTATTTT.